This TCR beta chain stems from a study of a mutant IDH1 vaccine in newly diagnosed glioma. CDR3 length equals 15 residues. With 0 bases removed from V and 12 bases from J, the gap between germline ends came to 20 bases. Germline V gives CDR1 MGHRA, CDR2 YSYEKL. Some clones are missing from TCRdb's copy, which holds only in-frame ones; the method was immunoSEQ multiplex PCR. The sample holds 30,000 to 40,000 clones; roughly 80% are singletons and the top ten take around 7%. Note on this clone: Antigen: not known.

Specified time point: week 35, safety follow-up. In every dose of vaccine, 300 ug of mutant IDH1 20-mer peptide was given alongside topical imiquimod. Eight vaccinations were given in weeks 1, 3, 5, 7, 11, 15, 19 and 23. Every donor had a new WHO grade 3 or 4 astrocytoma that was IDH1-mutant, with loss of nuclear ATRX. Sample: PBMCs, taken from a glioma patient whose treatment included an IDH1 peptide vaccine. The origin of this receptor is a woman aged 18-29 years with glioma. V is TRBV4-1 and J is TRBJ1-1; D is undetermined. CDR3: CASSQEGQTLVESFF. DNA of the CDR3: TGCGCCAGCAGCCAAGAAGGGCAGACCCTCGTGGAGTCTTTCTTT.